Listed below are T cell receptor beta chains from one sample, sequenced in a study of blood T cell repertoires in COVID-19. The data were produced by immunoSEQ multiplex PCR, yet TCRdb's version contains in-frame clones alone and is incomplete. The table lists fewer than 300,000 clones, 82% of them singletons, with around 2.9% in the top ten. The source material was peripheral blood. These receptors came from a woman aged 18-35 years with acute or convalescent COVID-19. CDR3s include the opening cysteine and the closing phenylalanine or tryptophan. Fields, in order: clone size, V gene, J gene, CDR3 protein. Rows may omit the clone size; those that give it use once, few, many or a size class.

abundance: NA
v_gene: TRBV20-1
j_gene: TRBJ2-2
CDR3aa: CSASSPEAGTGELFF

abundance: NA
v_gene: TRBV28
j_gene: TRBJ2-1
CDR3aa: CASSIRPGQLKTSGSSNEQFF

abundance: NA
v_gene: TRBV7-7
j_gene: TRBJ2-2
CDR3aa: CASSPSGSRTGELFF

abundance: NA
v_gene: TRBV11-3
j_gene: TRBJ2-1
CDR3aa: CASSLERLAGGKYNEQFF

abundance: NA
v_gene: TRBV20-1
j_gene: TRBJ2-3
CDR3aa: CSASWSEDTQYF

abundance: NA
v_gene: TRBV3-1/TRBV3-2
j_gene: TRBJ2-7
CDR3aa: CASSQGRFTFYEQYF

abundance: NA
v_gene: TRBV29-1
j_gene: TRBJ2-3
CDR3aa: CSVEAAGGGTDTQYF

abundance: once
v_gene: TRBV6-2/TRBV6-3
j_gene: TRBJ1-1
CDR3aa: CASSYTGTSNTEAFF

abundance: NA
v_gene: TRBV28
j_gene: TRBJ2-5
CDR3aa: CASSLGTQETQYF

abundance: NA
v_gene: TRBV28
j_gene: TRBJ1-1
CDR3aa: CASGRHMNTEAFF

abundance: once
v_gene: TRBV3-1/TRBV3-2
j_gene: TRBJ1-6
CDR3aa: CASSQVGGSNSPLHF

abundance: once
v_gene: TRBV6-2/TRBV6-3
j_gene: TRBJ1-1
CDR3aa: CASSSGQVPSTEAFF

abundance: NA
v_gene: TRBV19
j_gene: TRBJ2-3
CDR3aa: CASSRVPTGSPTDTQYF

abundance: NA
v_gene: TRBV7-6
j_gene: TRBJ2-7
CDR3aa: CASSPGGGLPIEPYEQYF

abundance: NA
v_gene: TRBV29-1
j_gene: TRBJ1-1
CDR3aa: CSVDGQMNTEAFF

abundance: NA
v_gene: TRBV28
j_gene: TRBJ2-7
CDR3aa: CASSPGTSGYYEQYF

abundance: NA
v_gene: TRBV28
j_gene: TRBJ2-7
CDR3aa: CASSFPGQGSYEQYF

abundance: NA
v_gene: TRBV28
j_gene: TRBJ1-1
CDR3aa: CASSLSGGRTEAFF

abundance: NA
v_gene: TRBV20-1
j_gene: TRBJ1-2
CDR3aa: CSASSAGTALRGYTF

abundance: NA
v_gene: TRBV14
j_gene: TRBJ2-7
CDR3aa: CASSHRGLVYEQYF

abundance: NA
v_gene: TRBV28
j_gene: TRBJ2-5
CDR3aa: CASSSGTGYPGGQETQYF

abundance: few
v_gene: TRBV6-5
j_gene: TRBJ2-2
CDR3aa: CASRGRPGELFF

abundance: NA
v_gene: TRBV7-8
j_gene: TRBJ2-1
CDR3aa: CASSIWTSGEEQFF

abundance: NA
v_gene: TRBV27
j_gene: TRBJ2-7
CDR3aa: CASSSPSTSGRGEQYF

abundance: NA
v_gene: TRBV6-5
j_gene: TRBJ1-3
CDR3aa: CASSPSRGAGNTIYF

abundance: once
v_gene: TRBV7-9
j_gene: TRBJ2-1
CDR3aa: CASSLAGLAGESSYNEQFF

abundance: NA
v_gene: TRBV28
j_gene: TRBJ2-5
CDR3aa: CASSSPLTGVQETQYF

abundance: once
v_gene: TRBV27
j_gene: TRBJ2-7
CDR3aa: CASSHRDRVLYEQYF

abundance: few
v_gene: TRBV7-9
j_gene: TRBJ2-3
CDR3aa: CASSSRDGRSSTTQYF

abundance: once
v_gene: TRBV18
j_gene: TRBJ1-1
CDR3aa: CASSPLGTGGATEAFF

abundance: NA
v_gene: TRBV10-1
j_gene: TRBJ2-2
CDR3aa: CASSEGSGGFTGELFF

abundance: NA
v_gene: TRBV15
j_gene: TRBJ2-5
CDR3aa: CATSRDRYGQETQYF

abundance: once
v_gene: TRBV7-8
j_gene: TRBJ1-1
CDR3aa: CASSLGADEAFF